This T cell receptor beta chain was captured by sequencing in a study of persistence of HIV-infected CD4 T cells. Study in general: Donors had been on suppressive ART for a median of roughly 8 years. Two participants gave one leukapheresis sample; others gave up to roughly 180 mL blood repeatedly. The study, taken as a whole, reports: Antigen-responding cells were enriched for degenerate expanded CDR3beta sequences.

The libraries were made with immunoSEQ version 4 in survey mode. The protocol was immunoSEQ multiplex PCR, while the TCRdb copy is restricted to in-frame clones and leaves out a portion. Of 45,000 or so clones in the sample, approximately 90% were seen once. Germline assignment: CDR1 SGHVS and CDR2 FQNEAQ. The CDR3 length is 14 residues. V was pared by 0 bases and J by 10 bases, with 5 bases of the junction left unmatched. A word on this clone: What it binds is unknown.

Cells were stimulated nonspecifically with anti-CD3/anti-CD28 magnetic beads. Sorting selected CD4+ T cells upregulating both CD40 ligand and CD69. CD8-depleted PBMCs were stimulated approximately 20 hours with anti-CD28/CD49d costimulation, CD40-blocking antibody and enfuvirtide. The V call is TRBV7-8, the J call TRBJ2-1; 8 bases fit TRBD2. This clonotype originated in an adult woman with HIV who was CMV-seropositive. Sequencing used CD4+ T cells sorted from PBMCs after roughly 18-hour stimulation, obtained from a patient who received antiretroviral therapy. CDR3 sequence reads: CASSLAGRLAEQFF. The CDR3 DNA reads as TGTGCCAGCAGCTTAGCGGGGCGACTAGCGGAGCAGTTCTTC.